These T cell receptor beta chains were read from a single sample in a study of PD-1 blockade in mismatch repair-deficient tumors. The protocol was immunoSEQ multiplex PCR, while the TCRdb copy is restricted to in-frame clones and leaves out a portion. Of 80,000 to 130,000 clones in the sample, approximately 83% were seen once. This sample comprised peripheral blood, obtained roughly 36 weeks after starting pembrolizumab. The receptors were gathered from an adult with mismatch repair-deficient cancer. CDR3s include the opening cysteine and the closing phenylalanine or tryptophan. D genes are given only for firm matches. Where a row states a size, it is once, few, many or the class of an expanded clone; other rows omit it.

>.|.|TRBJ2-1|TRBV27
TGTGCCAGCAGTGCCCCTAGCGATTACTACAATGAGCAGTTCTTC
CASSAPSDYYNEQFF
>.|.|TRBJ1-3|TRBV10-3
TGTGCCAGCGGTGATCGTAACACCATATATTTT
CASGDRNTIYF
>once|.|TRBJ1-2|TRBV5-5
TGTGCCAGCAGCTTCGAGGGAAGTGGCTACACCTTC
CASSFEGSGYTF
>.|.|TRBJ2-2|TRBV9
TGTGCCAGCAGCGGGCGGGATTCCGGGGAGCTGTTTTTT
CASSGRDSGELFF
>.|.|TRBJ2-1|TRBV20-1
TGCAGTTCCATGGACGGGACTGAGCAGTTCTTC
CSSMDGTEQFF
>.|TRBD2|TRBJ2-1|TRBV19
TGTGCCAGTAGTCCTCGGACTAGCGATTACCTCTCCTACAATGAGCAGTTCTTC
CASSPRTSDYLSYNEQFF
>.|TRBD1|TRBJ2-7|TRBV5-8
TGTGCCAGCAGCGGAGAGGGGACAGGGGGATCCTACGAGCAGTACTTC
CASSGEGTGGSYEQYF
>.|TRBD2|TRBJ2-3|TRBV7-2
TGTGCCAGCAGCTTAGCCAGCGGGAGTACAGATACGCAGTATTTT
CASSLASGSTDTQYF
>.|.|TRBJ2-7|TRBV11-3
TGTGCCAGCAGCTTAGAGAACAGGGCCGAGCAGTACTTC
CASSLENRAEQYF
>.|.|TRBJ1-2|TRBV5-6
TGTGCCAGCAGCCCAGCAGGGAGCGGGGGCTACACCTTC
CASSPAGSGGYTF
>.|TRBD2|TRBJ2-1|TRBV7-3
TGTGCCCGAGGCGGGAGGCCCTACAATGAGCAGTTCTTC
CARGGRPYNEQFF
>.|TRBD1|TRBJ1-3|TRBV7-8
TGTGCCAGCAGCTCGGTGGACAGGGCGCCTGGAAACACCATATATTTT
CASSSVDRAPGNTIYF
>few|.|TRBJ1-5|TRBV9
TGTGCCAGCGGGGGTAGCAATCAGCCCCAGCATTTT
CASGGSNQPQHF
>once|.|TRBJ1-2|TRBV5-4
TGTGCCAGCAGCTTAAACGGGATTCCGGAGGGCTACACCTTC
CASSLNGIPEGYTF
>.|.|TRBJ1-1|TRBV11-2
TGTGCCAGCAGCCCCGTAGGGAGGGGTCCCATGAACACTGAAGCTTTCTTT
CASSPVGRGPMNTEAFF
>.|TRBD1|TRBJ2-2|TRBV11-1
TGTGCCAGCAGAGGGACAGCGACGAACACCGGGGAGCTGTTTTTT
CASRGTATNTGELFF
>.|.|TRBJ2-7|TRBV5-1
TGCGCCAGCAGCTTACAGGGAGCACCCATCGAGCAGTACTTC
CASSLQGAPIEQYF
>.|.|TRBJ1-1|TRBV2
TGTGCCAGCAGAACTATTAGGGACACTGAAGCTTTCTTT
CASRTIRDTEAFF
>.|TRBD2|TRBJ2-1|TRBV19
TGTGCCAGTAGTATTCGACTAGCGGGGAGCTCCTACAATGAGCAGTTCTTC
CASSIRLAGSSYNEQFF
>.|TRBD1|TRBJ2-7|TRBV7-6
TGTGCCAGCAGCTTAGCACCAACCGGACAGGTTCCCTACGAGCAGTACTTC
CASSLAPTGQVPYEQYF
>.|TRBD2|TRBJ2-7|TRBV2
TGTGCCAGCAGTGTCGGGGGACTAGCTCCATACGAGCAGTACTTC
CASSVGGLAPYEQYF
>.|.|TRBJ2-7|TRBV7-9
TGTGCCAGCAGCTCTTATTCACAAAGGGGGTTCTACGAGCAGTACTTC
CASSSYSQRGFYEQYF
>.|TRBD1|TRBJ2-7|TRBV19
TGTGCCAGTAGTACTGGACAGGGGATCTCCTACGAGCAGTACTTC
CASSTGQGISYEQYF
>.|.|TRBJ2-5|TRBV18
TGTGCCAGCTCACCTTCGATAGAAGAGACCCAGTACTTC
CASSPSIEETQYF
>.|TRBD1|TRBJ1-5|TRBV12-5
TGTGCTAGTGGCGAGGGACAGGGGGGCAATCAGCCCCAGCATTTT
CASGEGQGGNQPQHF
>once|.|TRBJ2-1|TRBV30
TGTGCCTGGAGTTATGGGAATGAGCAGTTCTTC
CAWSYGNEQFF
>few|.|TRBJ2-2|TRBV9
TGTGCCAGCAGCGTAGCGGCGGGGGCGAAAACCGGGGAGCTGTTTTTT
CASSVAAGAKTGELFF
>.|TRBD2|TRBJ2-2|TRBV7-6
TGTGCCAGCAGCTTGCGACTAGCGGGTTCGAACACCGGGGAGCTGTTTTTT
CASSLRLAGSNTGELFF
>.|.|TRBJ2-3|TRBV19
TGTGCCAGTACTCCAGGGGGCACAGATACGCAGTATTTT
CASTPGGTDTQYF
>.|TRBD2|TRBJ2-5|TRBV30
TGTGCCTGGAGTGGGGGACTAGCGGGAGGGACGGAGACCCAGTACTTC
CAWSGGLAGGTETQYF
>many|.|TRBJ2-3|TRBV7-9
TGTGCCAGCAGCTGGGGAGTCAGCACAGATACGCAGTATTTT
CASSWGVSTDTQYF
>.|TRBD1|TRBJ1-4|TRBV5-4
TGTGCCAGCAGCGAAAACAGGGGCTCCGAAAAACTGTTTTTT
CASSENRGSEKLFF
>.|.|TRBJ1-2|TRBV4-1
TGCGCCAGCAGCCAAGTACTTCAGGGCGGGCAAGGCTACACCTTC
CASSQVLQGGQGYTF
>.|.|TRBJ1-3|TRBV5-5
TGTGCCAGCAGCTTGATATTGGGGGGCGCTGGAAACACCATATATTTT
CASSLILGGAGNTIYF
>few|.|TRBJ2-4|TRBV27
TGTGCCAGCAGTCCCCGCCCCGGGAGCGAGGCCAAAAACATTCAGTACTTC
CASSPRPGSEAKNIQYF
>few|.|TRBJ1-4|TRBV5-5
TGTGCCAGCAGCCACTCGGCAACTAATGAAAAACTGTTTTTT
CASSHSATNEKLFF